These 27 T cell receptor beta chains share one sample of origin, sequenced in a study of tumor-infiltrating lymphocytes in localized non-small cell lung cancer. Generated by immunoSEQ multiplex PCR, the TCRdb table keeps only in-frame clones and is missing some. The sample has some 8,000 clones; roughly three quarters are singletons. The specimen sequenced was uninvolved lung tissue not adjacent to the tumor. These receptors all come from a human donor with non-small cell lung cancer.

The CDR3 here is CASTRVGNNSPLHF. In DNA, the CDR3 is TGTGCCAGCACCCGCGTGGGGAATAATTCACCCCTCCACTTT. The chain links TRBV6-1 to TRBJ1-6; D uncertain. CDR3 length: 14 amino acids. CDR1 is MNHNS and CDR2 is SASEGT in the germline V gene. The V end lost 7 bases, the J end lost 5 bases, and 12 bases lay between the germline ends.

The V call is TRBV7-8, the J call TRBJ1-2; D not resolved. Germline assignment: CDR1 SGHVS and CDR2 FQNEAQ. V was pared by 6 bases and J by 4 bases, with 33 bases between. This CDR3 comprises 20 residues. The CDR3 DNA follows: TGTGCCAGCAGTCCCCCTTCGGCCGCCTATCGCCCTTTCTCGGTCTATGGCTACACCTTC. Translating it yields CASSPPSAAYRPFSVYGYTF. Complete variable domain (other parts from reference TRBV7-8 and TRBJ1-2): GAGVSQSPRYKVAKRGQDVALRCDPISGHVSLFWYQQALGQGPEFLTYFQNEAQLDKSGLPSDRFFAERPEGSVSTLKIQRTQQEDSAVYLCASSPPSAAYRPFSVYGYTFGSGTRLTVV.

The V and J genes are TRBV28 and TRBJ2-7, with a possible D match to TRBD2 (5 bases). The V and J ends lost 3 bases and 4 bases respectively, with 7 bases between them. Germline lookup yields CDR1 MDHEN and CDR2 SYDVKM. This CDR3 is built from 12 residues. In DNA, the CDR3 is TGTGCCAGCAGTTTTCAGCGGTACGAGCAGTACTTC. It yields the protein CASSFQRYEQYF.

The chain joins TRBV29-1 to TRBJ1-1, with a tentative D call TRBD1 (6 bases). CDR3 length: 13 amino acids. Trimming removed 5 bases from V and 1 base from J, with 11 bases in between. Germline CDR1 SQVTM, CDR2 ANQGSEA. The CDR3, as DNA: TGCAGCGTTCGGACAGTGGGGAACACTGAAGCTTTCTTT. Protein sequence: CSVRTVGNTEAFF. Complete variable domain (other parts from reference TRBV29-1 and TRBJ1-1): SAVISQKPSRDICQRGTSLTIQCQVDSQVTMMFWYRQQPGQSLTLIATANQGSEATYESGFVIDKFPISRPNLTFSTLTVSNMSPEDSSIYLCSVRTVGNTEAFFGQGTRLTVV.

Details on this clone: The germline gene is not matched at one end of the junction; a read error may be the cause. This chain joins TRBV7-7 and TRBJ1-1; D is uncertain. The CDR3 sequence is 13 residues long. Germline V gene data show CDR1 as SSHAT and CDR2 as FNYEAQ (reference sequence). CDR3 bases: TGTGCTAGCAGCTTAACCACGAACACTGAAGCTTTCTTT. This gives the protein CASSLTTNTEAFF.

The V and J genes are TRBV29-1 and TRBJ2-1; 9 bases are shared with TRBD2. This CDR3 comprises 14 residues. CDR1 is SQVTM, CDR2 ANQGSEA, per germline. Trimming took 4 bases from V and 9 from J; bases not matched to a gene: 10. In DNA form, the CDR3 reads TGCAGCGTTGTACGGGCGGGAGGGCCCGGTGAGCAGTTCTTC. Translating gives CSVVRAGGPGEQFF.

The J gene is TRBJ2-4, the V gene TRBV5-1, with D unclear. Trimming removed 4 bases from V and 0 bases from J, with 11 bases in between. The CDR3 runs to 15 residues. Germline CDR1 and CDR2: SGHRS and YFSETQ. The CDR3 here is CASSPLALAKNIQYF. The CDR3 DNA is TGCGCCAGCAGCCCCTTGGCCCTAGCCAAAAACATTCAGTACTTC.

This chain joins TRBV30 and TRBJ1-1; D not certain. The CDR3 length is 11 residues. Trimming left V 1 base short and J 7 bases short, with 7 bases between. The germline V gene has CDR1 GTSNPN and CDR2 SVGIG (reference sequence). CDR3 coding DNA: TGTGCCTGGAGTGGGAGGGATGAAGCTTTCTTT. It translates to CAWSGRDEAFF.

In its sample, this clone was seen once. This chain uses TRBV4-2 with TRBJ1-5; unclear D gene. The CDR3 is 15 residues long. CDR1 and CDR2 from the germline V gene are LGHNA and YNFKEQ. V was shortened by 4 bases and J by 0 bases, with 10 bases between the two germline ends. The CDR3 protein is CASSLQENSNQPQHF. The CDR3 coding sequence is TGTGCCAGCAGCCTACAAGAGAATAGCAATCAGCCCCAGCATTTT.

This clone counts as medium-sized. The rearrangement links TRBV9 to TRBJ1-2, with D possibly matching TRBD1 (6 bases). The CDR3 is 14 amino acids. V lost 4 bases and J 5 bases, leaving 15 bases between the germline ends. Germline assignment: CDR1 SGDLS and CDR2 YYNGEE. The CDR3 bases are TGTGCCAGCAGCCCATACAGGGACAAGTATGGCTACACCTTC. Translating it yields CASSPYRDKYGYTF.

This rearrangement joins TRBV5-6 to TRBJ2-1; perhaps TRBD2 as D (6 bases). Germline V CDR1 and CDR2: SGHDT, YYEEEE. This CDR3 comprises 17 residues. With 1 base removed from V and 5 bases from J, the gap between germline ends came to 19 bases. CDR3 bases: TGTGCCAGCAGCTTGCAGATGGCTAGCGAGAACCACAATGAGCAGTTCTTC. Translated, it gives CASSLQMASENHNEQFF.

This clone was seen a handful of times. This chain joins TRBV30 and TRBJ1-2; no clear D gene. Germline CDR1 reads GTSNPN; CDR2 reads SVGIG (reference sequence). Trimming removed 0 bases at V and 4 bases at J, with 6 bases between. The CDR3 length is 12 residues. The CDR3 DNA sequence: TGTGCCTGGAGTGTTGGGCTCTATGGCTACACCTTC. Residues: CAWSVGLYGYTF.

Written as DNA, the CDR3 is TGTGCCTGGAGTGTAAAGGGGGTATACGCTGAAGCTTTCTTT. Its protein is CAWSVKGVYAEAFF. The chain carries TRBV30 and TRBJ1-1; D may be TRBD1 (6 bases). CDR1 and CDR2 from the germline V gene are GTSNPN and SVGIG (reference sequence). V shed 0 bases and J shed 6 bases, with 14 bases lying between them. The CDR3 is 14 amino acids.

This chain links TRBV7-2 with TRBJ1-2; D is possibly TRBD1 (5 bases). CDR1 and CDR2 (germline): SGHTA, FQGNSA. Deletions cut 4 bases from V and 3 bases from J, with 12 bases between. The CDR3 loop spans 14 amino acids. The CDR3 nucleotides read TGTGCCAGCAGCTCTCAGCAGGGTTACTATGGCTACACCTTC. Translating gives CASSSQQGYYGYTF.

This chain links TRBV9 with TRBJ2-1; no firm D call. Germline-derived CDR1 and CDR2 are SGDLS and YYNGEE. Trimming took 6 bases from V and 10 from J, leaving 20 bases between them. The CDR3 sequence is 14 residues long. The CDR3 DNA sequence: TGTGCCAGCACCACTGGGTGGCAGGCCCACGAGCAGTTCTTC. Amino acid sequence: CASTTGWQAHEQFF.

Of note for this clone: Because the CDR3's place on the DNA is in doubt, the DNA is left out and the CDR3 is given as listed by TCRdb. The chain joins TRBV6-5 to TRBJ1-5. The CDR3 spans 14 amino acids, including both terminal residues. The germline V gene has CDR1 MNHEY and CDR2 SVGAGI. The CDR3 reads CASSSSNRNQPQHF.

The chain recombines TRBV28 with TRBJ1-5; TRBD1 is a possible D gene (5 bases). The CDR3 sequence is 14 residues long. Trimming shortened V by 10 bases and J by 5 bases, and 18 bases separated the two germline ends. Germline V gene data show CDR1 as MDHEN and CDR2 as SYDVKM. CDR3 DNA sequence: TGTGCCACCCTAACCGGCCAAGGGGATCAGCCCCAGCATTTT. It encodes CATLTGQGDQPQHF.

Only one count was recorded for this clone. This rearrangement joins TRBV30 to TRBJ1-5; 8 bases are a match to TRBD1. Trimming took 5 bases from V and 6 from J; bases not matched to a gene: 9. Per the germline V gene, CDR1 is GTSNPN and CDR2 is SVGIG (reference sequence). The length of the CDR3 is 14 residues. CDR3 nucleotides: TGTGCCTGGGGCCATACAGGGGGTGGTCAGCCCCAGCATTTT. Amino acids: CAWGHTGGGQPQHF.

The rearrangement links TRBV4-1 to TRBJ1-1; TRBD1 aligns across 7 bases. CDR3 length equals 15 residues. Germline V gene lookup returns CDR1 MGHRA and CDR2 YSYEKL. With V trimmed by 4 bases and J by 1 base, 6 bases remained unmatched. CDR3 region: CASSPEGAQNTEAFF. In nucleotides, the CDR3 is TGCGCCAGCAGCCCGGAGGGGGCGCAGAACACTGAAGCTTTCTTT.

V gene TRBV28 combines with J gene TRBJ2-5, with 9 bases aligning to TRBD1. Germline V gene lookup returns CDR1 MDHEN and CDR2 SYDVKM. The J segment lost 5 bases and the V segment lost 6 bases, leaving 10 bases of the junction unmatched. The length of the CDR3 is 15 residues. The CDR3 nucleotides read TGTGCCAGCAGCAGACAGACAGGGGGGTCGGAGACCCAGTACTTC. Translated: CASSRQTGGSETQYF.

The chain links TRBV9 to TRBJ2-3; TRBD2 agrees at 7 bases. Germline V CDR1 and CDR2: SGDLS, YYNGEE. The junction had 5 bases not matched to a gene; V was cut back by 0 bases and J by 4 bases. The CDR3 has 15 amino acids. CDR3 protein: CASSVAQLAADTQYF. In DNA form, the CDR3 reads TGTGCCAGCAGCGTAGCTCAGCTAGCGGCAGATACGCAGTATTTT.

The CDR3 nucleotides read TGTGCCAGCAGCGCGATATTATTCACCGGGGAGCTGTTTTTT. Translated: CASSAILFTGELFF. The chain links TRBV6-5 to TRBJ2-2; D uncertain. The CDR3 sequence is 14 residues long. V was clipped by 6 bases and J by 4 bases, with 12 bases between them. Germline CDR1 reads MNHEY; CDR2 reads SVGAGI.

The V and J genes are TRBV7-2 and TRBJ2-6, with TRBD1 matching over 9 bases. V lost 4 bases, J lost 2 bases, and 3 bases stayed unmatched. The CDR3 extends over 16 amino acids. From germline, CDR1 is SGHTA and CDR2 FQGNSA. CDR3 sequence reads: CASSWDRAAGANVLTF. The CDR3 region has the DNA TGTGCCAGCAGCTGGGACAGGGCGGCTGGGGCCAACGTCCTGACTTTC.

This sequence joins TRBV10-3 and TRBJ1-2; D not resolved. Germline loops: CDR1 ENHRY, CDR2 SYGVKD. Trimming cost V 9 bases and J 4 bases, with 12 bases left between them. The CDR3 has 12 residues. The CDR3: CAIGSGGYGYTF. CDR3 nucleotide sequence: TGTGCCATTGGATCAGGAGGCTATGGCTACACCTTC.

The V and J genes are TRBV11-1 and TRBJ2-1; TRBD2 matches at 12 bases. V lost 4 bases, J lost 3 bases, and 7 bases stayed unmatched. The CDR3 has 17 amino acids. Germline V gene data show CDR1 as SGHAT and CDR2 as FQDESV (reference sequence). This chain's CDR3 is CASSSLRTSGVYNEQFF. The CDR3 nucleotides read TGTGCCAGCAGCTCCCTTCGGACTAGCGGGGTCTACAATGAGCAGTTCTTC.

This clone has a handful of counts. The chain uses TRBV30 and TRBJ1-2; D remains ambiguous. Germline assignment: CDR1 GTSNPN and CDR2 SVGIG (reference sequence). V gave up 2 bases and J gave up 5 bases, with 12 bases separating them. The CDR3 is 13 amino acids. CDR3 residues: CAWSQGRTYGYTF. The CDR3 DNA is TGTGCCTGGAGTCAAGGCAGAACTTATGGCTACACCTTC.

The CDR3 is CAWSFPPGQPMNTEAFF. The CDR3 DNA reads as TGTGCCTGGAGTTTCCCCCCCGGACAGCCGATGAACACTGAAGCTTTCTTT. The chain links TRBV30 to TRBJ1-1; possible D gene TRBD1, 6 bases. V was clipped by 2 bases and J by 0 bases, with 19 bases between them. The germline CDR1 and CDR2 sequences are GTSNPN and SVGIG (reference sequence). This CDR3 region has 17 residues.